Listed below are T cell receptor beta chains from one sample, sequenced in a study of cytomegalovirus exposure and HLA in healthy donors. Sequencing was performed with immunoSEQ multiplex PCR; in TCRdb, only in-frame clones are kept and a portion is missing. This sample has some 84,000 clones, with approximately 91% found just once. The sample comprised PBMCs. The receptors stem from a man in his thirties or forties in good health and CMV-seronegative. Both conserved end residues are part of each CDR3. The D gene is left open where the match is weak. Size is omitted from some rows. Given values are once, few, many or a class for expanded clones.

j_call d_call v_call clone_size cdr3_nt cdr3_aa
TRBJ2-1 TRBD1 TRBV18 . TGTGCCAGCTCACCAGAACAGACAGGGTTAGAGCAGTTCTTC CASSPEQTGLEQFF
TRBJ2-2 TRBD1 TRBV7-6 once TGTGCCAGCACCCCCGGGACAGGGAGAACCGGGGAGCTGTTTTTT CASTPGTGRTGELFF
TRBJ1-3 . TRBV28 . TGTGCCAGCACCCAAGGGAGGACTATCGCCTCTGGAAACACCATATATTTT CASTQGRTIASGNTIYF
TRBJ2-3 . TRBV15 . TGTGCCACCAGCAGAGATCTCGGGGATACGCAGTATTTT CATSRDLGDTQYF
TRBJ1-1 TRBD1 TRBV10-1 . TGCGCCAGCAGCCCGGACAGGGTCACTGAAGCTTTCTTT CASSPDRVTEAFF
TRBJ2-2 . TRBV9 . TGTGCCAGCAGCGGCCCTACAGGGACCCCGAACACCGGGGAGCTGTTTTTT CASSGPTGTPNTGELFF
TRBJ2-7 . TRBV11-2 few TGTGCCAGCAGCTTAGTGATGGGTCTAGACTACGAGCAGTACTTC CASSLVMGLDYEQYF
TRBJ1-5 . TRBV27 . TGTGCCAGCAGTTTGGGTGGGCGCAATCAGCCCCAGCATTTT CASSLGGRNQPQHF
TRBJ2-2 TRBD1 TRBV25-1 medium-sized TGTGCCAGCAGTGAGGGGGACAGGGACACCGGGGAGCTGTTTTTT CASSEGDRDTGELFF
TRBJ2-6 . TRBV19 . TGTGCCAGTAGGACACCAGGGGTTGGGGCCAACGTCCTGACTTTC CASRTPGVGANVLTF
TRBJ2-5 . TRBV6-6 . TGTGCCAGCAGTTACTCCTTACAGGGAGGGGAGACCCAGTACTTC CASSYSLQGGETQYF
TRBJ2-5 . TRBV7-2 . TGTGCCAGCAGCTTAAACAGGAAAGAGACCCAGTACTTC CASSLNRKETQYF
TRBJ2-3 TRBD2 TRBV10-3 . TGTGCCAGCAGTGAGACTAGCGGGGGGGCCGATACGCAGTATTTT CASSETSGGADTQYF
TRBJ1-4 TRBD1 TRBV7-8 . TGTGCCAGCAGCCCCCGACAGGGGGTAACTAATGAAAAACTGTTTTTT CASSPRQGVTNEKLFF
TRBJ1-2 . TRBV12-5 . TGTGCTAGTGGTTTGGCTGACAATATCAACCTCAGATTC CASGLADNINLRF
TRBJ2-7 TRBD1 TRBV6-6 . TGTGCCAGCAGTTACCGGGACAGATCCTACGAGCAGTACTTC CASSYRDRSYEQYF
TRBJ2-1 TRBD1 TRBV5-5 . TGTGCCAGCAGCTCGCGGGTCGGGACAGGATCATTAGACAATGAGCAGTTCTTC CASSSRVGTGSLDNEQFF
TRBJ2-5 . TRBV30 . TGTGCCTGGAGTGTAATGTGGAACGGGAAAGAGACCCAGTACTTC CAWSVMWNGKETQYF
TRBJ2-5 . TRBV5-1 . TGCGCCAGCAGCTTGAGACAGACCCAAGAGACCCAGTACTTC CASSLRQTQETQYF
TRBJ2-1 . TRBV19 . TGTGCCAGTAGTGCTGGCTTGGTTGAGCAGTTCTTC CASSAGLVEQFF
TRBJ2-3 TRBD1 TRBV9 few TGTGCCAGCAGTCCGACAGGGTTCCTGGATACGCAGTATTTT CASSPTGFLDTQYF
TRBJ2-2 TRBD1 TRBV10-2 . TGCGCCAGCAGTGAGTCGGGGGACAGGGGGTCAGGGGAGCTGTTTTTT CASSESGDRGSGELFF
TRBJ2-3 . TRBV11-2 . TGTGCCAGCAGCTTAGTACAGGGCGCAGATACGCAGTATTTT CASSLVQGADTQYF
TRBJ1-4 TRBD1 TRBV4-1 . TGCGCCAGCAGCCCCAGGGACAGGGAGGATGAAAAACTGTTTTTT CASSPRDREDEKLFF
TRBJ1-5 . TRBV5-6 . TGTGCCAGCAGCCTCCTGAGGGAGGGATTTAATCAGCCCCAGCATTTT CASSLLREGFNQPQHF
TRBJ1-2 . TRBV9 . TGTGCCAGCAGCGAAGGGTTGGGGACACTCTATGGCTACACCTTC CASSEGLGTLYGYTF
TRBJ2-2 TRBD2 TRBV7-9 . TGTGCCAGCAGCCCCGGACTAGCGGGCACCGGGGAGCTGTTTTTT CASSPGLAGTGELFF
TRBJ2-1 TRBD1 TRBV29-1 . TGCAGCGCCCGCTACAGGGGCTCCCATGGGGGTTCCTACAATGAGCAGTTCTTC CSARYRGSHGGSYNEQFF
TRBJ1-4 . TRBV28 . TGTGCCAGCAGTTCCTATACGGACACGACTAATGAAAAACTGTTTTTT CASSSYTDTTNEKLFF
TRBJ2-2 . TRBV6-1 . TGTGCCAGCAGTGGGGCCCCCGGGGACGGGGAGCTGTTTTTT CASSGAPGDGELFF
TRBJ2-1 . TRBV7-9 . TGTGCCAGCAGCTTAGGCCCCTATGCGCCCAATGAGCAGTTCTTC CASSLGPYAPNEQFF
TRBJ2-7 TRBD2 TRBV5-6 . TGTGCCAGCAGCTTGGTTGGAGCGGGGGGCCTTGCGTACTTC CASSLVGAGGLAYF
TRBJ1-4 . TRBV5-1 . TGCGCCAGCACCGAACAAGCGGGGGGAAACGGTGAAAAACTGTTTTTT CASTEQAGGNGEKLFF
TRBJ1-1 . TRBV5-8 . TGTGCCAGCAGCTTGAGGGGTGACGTGGGGGCTTTCTTT CASSLRGDVGAFF
TRBJ2-7 . TRBV25-1 few TGTGCCAGCGGCCGGGGGATCCACGAGCAGTACTTC CASGRGIHEQYF
TRBJ1-3 . TRBV5-4 once TGTGCCAGCAGCTTGGACAGGCAAAGCTCTGGAAACACCATATATTTT CASSLDRQSSGNTIYF
TRBJ1-4 . TRBV5-1 once TGCGCCAGCAGCTTGGGCAGCCGACTTTGGGAAAAACTGTTTTTT CASSLGSRLWEKLFF
TRBJ1-1 . TRBV27 . TGTGCCAGCAGGGGCACCCTTCGGCAGGGGACAATAAGGAACACTGAAGCTTTCTTT CASRGTLRQGTIRNTEAFF
TRBJ1-3 . TRBV9 . TGTGCCAGCCAACCCGCGGGCTCTGGAAACACCATATATTTT CASQPAGSGNTIYF
TRBJ1-5 TRBD1 TRBV6-1 . TGTGCCAGCAGAGGACAGGGGGATCAGCCCCAGCATTTT CASRGQGDQPQHF
TRBJ1-1 TRBD1 TRBV11-3 . TGTGCCAGCAGCTTAAGACAGGGGGCCGCTGAAGCTTTCTTT CASSLRQGAAEAFF
TRBJ1-1 TRBD1 TRBV29-1 . TGCAGCGGGGGCCTCGGGACAGGGGGGTCCGCTTTCTTT CSGGLGTGGSAFF
TRBJ1-2 TRBD1 TRBV10-3 . TGTGCCATCAGTGAGATACAGGGGAGCTATGGCTACACCTTC CAISEIQGSYGYTF
TRBJ1-5 TRBD1 TRBV19 . TGTGCCAGTAGTAGGGACAGCCTCAATCAGCCCCAGCATTTT CASSRDSLNQPQHF
TRBJ1-1 TRBD1 TRBV6-5 . TGTGCCAGCAGTTACTTATTGACAGGGAGAGAGACTGAAGCTTTCTTT CASSYLLTGRETEAFF
TRBJ2-2 TRBD1 TRBV19 . TGTGCCAGTACCGCGACAGGGTTCGGTATCAGGGAGCTGTTTTTT CASTATGFGIRELFF
TRBJ1-5 . TRBV5-4 few TGTGCCAGCAGCTTGGCCGGGGGAAGCCAGCCCCAGCATTTT CASSLAGGSQPQHF